A selection of T cell receptor beta chains follows, all from one sample in a study of cytotoxic CD8 clonotypes in ibrutinib-treated CLL. The method was immunoSEQ multiplex PCR; TCRdb's version includes in-frame clones alone and lacks a portion of them. Seen here are more than 55,000 clones, roughly 70% observed once, and the top ten hold roughly two fifths. The sample here was PBMCs, taken after 12 months of ibrutinib treatment. The receptors stem from a human donor with chronic lymphocytic leukemia. Both conserved end residues are part of each CDR3. The order of the fields is clone size, J gene, V gene, D gene, CDR3 protein, CDR3 DNA. A D gene is named only where the DNA matches it firmly. Only some rows state a clone size, as once, few, many or a class for expanded clones.

>NA|TRBJ2-1|TRBV6-6|NA
CASSYSKGTVNEQFF
TGTGCCAGCAGTTACTCGAAGGGGACGGTAAATGAGCAGTTCTTC
>NA|TRBJ2-1|TRBV29-1|NA
CSVVGGVGNEQFF
TGCAGCGTTGTAGGAGGGGTCGGCAATGAGCAGTTCTTC
>NA|TRBJ1-4|TRBV5-1|NA
CASSLRAGATNEKLFF
TGCGCCAGCAGCTTACGGGCGGGCGCAACTAATGAAAAACTGTTTTTT
>NA|TRBJ1-2|TRBV10-1|NA
CASSELNYGYTF
TGCGCCAGCAGTGAGTTGAACTATGGCTACACCTTC
>NA|TRBJ2-2|TRBV6-1|NA
CASSVTRGGELFF
TGTGCCAGCAGCGTTACTAGGGGCGGGGAGCTGTTTTTT
>few|TRBJ2-1|TRBV4-3|NA
CASSRGLNYNEQFF
TGCGCCAGCAGCCGTGGACTAAACTACAATGAGCAGTTCTTC
>NA|TRBJ2-5|TRBV15|NA
CATSRDFAPETQYF
TGTGCCACCAGCAGAGATTTTGCCCCCGAGACCCAGTACTTC
>NA|TRBJ2-7|TRBV11-3|NA
CASSLDRHSEQYF
TGTGCCAGCAGCTTAGATCGGCACAGCGAGCAGTACTTC
>NA|TRBJ2-5|TRBV4-1|TRBD2
CASSELAYPRETQYF
TGCGCCAGCAGCGAACTAGCGTACCCCCGGGAGACCCAGTACTTC
>NA|TRBJ2-3|TRBV4-1|TRBD2
CASSQDRGGGDTQYF
TGCGCCAGCAGCCAAGATCGGGGGGGAGGAGATACGCAGTATTTT
>NA|TRBJ1-2|TRBV30|TRBD1
CAWSADRGYGYTF
TGTGCCTGGAGTGCGGACAGGGGCTATGGCTACACCTTC
>NA|TRBJ2-2|TRBV11-3|NA
CASSLDPVGELFF
TGTGCCAGCAGCTTAGATCCTGTGGGGGAGCTGTTTTTT
>few|TRBJ1-5|TRBV27|TRBD1
CASSLGTGGQPQHF
TGTGCCAGCAGTTTGGGGACAGGGGGTCAGCCCCAGCATTTT
>NA|TRBJ2-7|TRBV28|TRBD2
CASSLPTFSGSGTYEQYF
TGTGCCAGCAGTTTACCAACGTTTAGCGGGAGTGGAACCTACGAGCAGTACTTC
>NA|TRBJ2-3|TRBV2|NA
CASSAEAETSTDTQYF
TGTGCCAGCAGTGCGGAGGCCGAGACCAGCACAGATACGCAGTATTTT
>few|TRBJ2-6|TRBV7-9|NA
CASSVTRSGANVLTF
TGTGCCAGCAGCGTCACCCGCTCTGGGGCCAACGTCCTGACTTTC
>NA|TRBJ2-5|TRBV6-1|NA
CASSEVLLRETQYF
TGTGCCAGCAGTGAAGTACTACTGCGGGAGACCCAGTACTTC
>NA|TRBJ2-7|TRBV10-3|NA
CAISRSSYEQYF
TGTGCCATCAGCAGGTCCTCCTACGAGCAGTACTTC
>NA|TRBJ1-1|TRBV9|NA
CASSVEGLMNTEAFF
TGTGCCAGCAGCGTAGAGGGCCTTATGAACACTGAAGCTTTCTTT
>NA|TRBJ1-2|TRBV28|NA
CASSLSPSRGYTF
TGTGCCAGCAGTTTATCCCCGTCAAGAGGCTACACCTTC
>NA|TRBJ2-1|TRBV5-1|TRBD2
CASSLTAGEYNEQFF
TGCGCCAGCAGCTTGACAGCGGGAGAGTACAATGAGCAGTTCTTC
>NA|TRBJ1-2|TRBV28|NA
CASRPGQPGGYTF
TGTGCCAGCAGGCCCGGACAGCCCGGTGGCTACACCTTC
>NA|TRBJ1-1|TRBV19|NA
CASSPRDGYTEAFF
TGTGCCAGTAGTCCAAGGGACGGATACACTGAAGCTTTCTTT
>NA|TRBJ1-1|TRBV7-3|NA
CASSRNGGLNTEAFF
TGTGCCAGCAGCCGGAATGGCGGGTTGAACACTGAAGCTTTCTTT
>NA|TRBJ2-2|TRBV9|NA
CASNRLGTVNTGELFF
TGTGCCAGCAATCGGCTGGGGACGGTAAACACCGGGGAGCTGTTTTTT